What follows describes a single T cell receptor (beta chain). The data stem from a study of blood T cell repertoires in COVID-19. About the study: Sample material is recorded as cDNA or gDNA derived from T cells, B-cell-depleted T cells, or PBMCs.

In the original workflow: Scientists estimated how many nucleated cells there were by amplifying reference gene primers. Generated by immunoSEQ multiplex PCR, the TCRdb table keeps only in-frame clones and is missing some. D and trimming come from the DNA, and the V and J calls and clone size come from that table. Of about 97,000 clones listed, about 92% were seen once; the top ten hold 5% to 6%. The CDR3 length is 15 residues. V dropped 2 bases and J dropped 3; count of bases not matched to a gene: 5. Germline V lookup: CDR1 SNHLY, CDR2 FYNNEI. The clonotype comes from a man aged 45 to 65 with active COVID-19. This chain links TRBV2 with TRBJ2-3; 7 bases align to TRBD2. Sequenced input: peripheral blood. The CDR3 protein is CASSERGSGTDTQYF. In DNA, the CDR3 is TGTGCCAGCAGTGAACGTGGTAGCGGGACAGATACGCAGTATTTT.